This TCR beta chain was obtained from a study of control samples from healthy donors and cancer patients. Germline CDR1 SGHTS, CDR2 YDEGEE. V lost 0 bases, J lost 4 bases, and 11 bases lay in between. The CDR3 totals 15 residues. Assay: immunoSEQ multiplex PCR; the TCRdb copy retains only in-frame clones and omits some. The sample holds over 120,000 clones, roughly 94% seen once. Sequenced: PBMCs. The receptor's source is a man aged 55 to 70 with colorectal cancer. The V gene is TRBV5-8, the J gene TRBJ1-5; D uncertain. The CDR3 sequence is CASSLEVSGNQPQHF. In DNA form, the CDR3 reads TGTGCCAGCAGCTTGGAGGTTTCCGGAAATCAGCCCCAGCATTTT.